Below, 9 T cell receptor beta chains from the same sample are listed, as sequenced in a study of shared clonotypes between healthy human individuals. Only in-frame clones appear in the TCRdb table, and some are missing; sequencing was by immunoSEQ multiplex PCR. The profile shows around 2.5 million clones, over 85% of them singletons. The specimen was naive CD4+ T cells from PBMCs. Sample subset: CD45RA+ positively selected. The receptors derive from a young man in good health. Some clones in this sample may be carry-over from other donors' samples.

This clone was seen only a few times. The chain joins TRBV28 to TRBJ1-1, with D possibly being TRBD1 (5 bases). V was clipped by 10 bases and J by 11 bases, with 14 bases between them. The CDR3 consists of 10 residues. Germline V CDR1 and CDR2: MDHEN, SYDVKM. CDR3 in amino acids: CATGTLVAFF. Written as DNA, the CDR3 is TGTGCCACCGGGACCCTGGTCGCTTTCTTT.

This chain joins TRBV28 and TRBJ1-2; a possible D gene is TRBD1 (6 bases). This CDR3 is built from 12 residues. Germline V lookup: CDR1 MDHEN, CDR2 SYDVKM. V was trimmed by 6 bases and J by 8 bases, leaving 13 bases between them. CDR3 residues: CASRVQGYGYTF. DNA of the CDR3: TGTGCCAGCAGGGTACAGGGATACGGCTACACCTTC.

V usage is TRBV5-1 and J usage is TRBJ2-7; 13 nucleotides match TRBD2. There are 16 residues in the CDR3. From germline, CDR1 is SGHRS and CDR2 YFSETQ. V shed 3 bases, J shed 3 bases, and the junction held 6 bases outside the gene matches. CDR3 DNA sequence: TGCGCCAGCAGCTCCCCGGGACTAGCGGGAAGCTACGAGCAGTACTTC. Translated: CASSSPGLAGSYEQYF.

The chain has TRBV13 and TRBJ1-4, with unresolved D. The CDR3 loop spans 14 amino acids. Per the germline V gene, CDR1 is PRHDT and CDR2 is FYEKMQ (reference sequence). Trimming shortened V by 1 base and J by 3 bases, and 6 bases separated the two germline ends. Here the CDR3 reads CASSLVDANEKLFF. For the CDR3, the DNA is TGTGCCAGCAGCTTAGTGGATGCTAATGAAAAACTGTTTTTT.

CDR3 bases: TGTGCCAGCAGGGACGGCGTTAGCAATCAGCCCCAGCATTTT. It specifies CASRDGVSNQPQHF. The chain is built from TRBV6-6 and TRBJ1-5; D is unclear. Germline values: CDR1 MNHNY, CDR2 SVGAGI (reference sequence). The CDR3 totals 14 residues. V was cut by 6 bases and J by 0 bases, with 9 bases left in between.

The chain employs TRBV5-8 and TRBJ1-1; D gene ambiguous. The germline V gene encodes CDR1 SGHTS and CDR2 YDEGEE. CDR3 size: 13 residues. V lost 2 bases and J lost 5, with 10 bases in between. The CDR3 sequence is CASSLIGGTEAFF. In DNA, the CDR3 is TGTGCCAGCAGCTTAATCGGTGGGACTGAAGCTTTCTTT.

Of note for this clone: Other DNA sequences of this sample code for an identical CDR3. V is TRBV5-1 and J is TRBJ2-5; 13 nucleotides line up with TRBD2. After removal of 2 bases from V and 3 bases from J, the junction contained 1 base not matched to a gene. The CDR3 spans 15 residues. CDR1 is SGHRS, CDR2 YFSETQ, per germline. CDR3 sequence (DNA): TGCGCCAGCAGCTTCGGACTAGCGGGAGAAGAGACCCAGTACTTC. Amino acids: CASSFGLAGEETQYF.

This chain uses TRBV28 with TRBJ1-2; D might be TRBD1 (6 bases). The CDR3 covers 14 residues. The V gene's germline CDR1 is MDHEN and CDR2 SYDVKM. V lost 8 bases to trimming and J lost 8 bases, with 21 bases between them. The CDR3: CASGITGTPEGYTF. CDR3 coding DNA: TGTGCCAGCGGTATAACCGGGACACCGGAAGGCTACACCTTC.

The rearrangement links TRBV4-2 to TRBJ2-7; D is perhaps TRBD2 (5 bases). With 1 base removed from V and 6 bases from J, the gap between germline ends came to 22 bases. CDR3 length equals 17 residues. Germline V CDR1 and CDR2: LGHNA, YNFKEQ. The CDR3 DNA follows: TGTGCCAGCAGCCAAGGTCCCCTCCACGCGGGCCCGAGCGAGCAGTACTTC. It translates to CASSQGPLHAGPSEQYF.